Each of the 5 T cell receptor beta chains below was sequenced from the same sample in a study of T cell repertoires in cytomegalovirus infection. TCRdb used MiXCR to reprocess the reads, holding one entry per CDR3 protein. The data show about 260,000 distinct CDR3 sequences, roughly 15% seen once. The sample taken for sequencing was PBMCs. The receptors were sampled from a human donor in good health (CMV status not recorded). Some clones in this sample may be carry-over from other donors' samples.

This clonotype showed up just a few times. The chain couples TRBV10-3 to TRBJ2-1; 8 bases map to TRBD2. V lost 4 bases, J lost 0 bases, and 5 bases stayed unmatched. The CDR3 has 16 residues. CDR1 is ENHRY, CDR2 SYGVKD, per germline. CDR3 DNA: TGTGCCATCAGTGTGACTAGCGAGAGCTCCTACAATGAGCAGTTCTTC. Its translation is CAISVTSESSYNEQFF.

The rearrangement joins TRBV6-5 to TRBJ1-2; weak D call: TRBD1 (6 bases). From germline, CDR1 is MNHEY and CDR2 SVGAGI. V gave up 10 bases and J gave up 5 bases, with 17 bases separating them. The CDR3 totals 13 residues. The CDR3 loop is CATFRGGPYGYTF. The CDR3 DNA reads TGTGCCACCTTTCGGGGGGGGCCTTATGGCTACACCTTC.

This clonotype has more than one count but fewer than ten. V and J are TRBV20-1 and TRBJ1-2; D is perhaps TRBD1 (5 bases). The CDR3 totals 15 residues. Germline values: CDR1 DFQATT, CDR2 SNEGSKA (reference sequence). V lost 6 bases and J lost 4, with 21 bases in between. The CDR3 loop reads CSATIDSGTSYGYTF. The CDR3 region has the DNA TGCAGTGCCACCATCGACAGTGGAACTTCCTATGGCTACACCTTC.

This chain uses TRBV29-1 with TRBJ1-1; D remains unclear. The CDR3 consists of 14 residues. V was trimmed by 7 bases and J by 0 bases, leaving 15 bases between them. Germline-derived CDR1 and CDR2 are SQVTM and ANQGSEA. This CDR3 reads CSAKRTAMNTEAFF. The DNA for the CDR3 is TGCAGCGCCAAGCGGACGGCCATGAACACTGAAGCTTTCTTT.

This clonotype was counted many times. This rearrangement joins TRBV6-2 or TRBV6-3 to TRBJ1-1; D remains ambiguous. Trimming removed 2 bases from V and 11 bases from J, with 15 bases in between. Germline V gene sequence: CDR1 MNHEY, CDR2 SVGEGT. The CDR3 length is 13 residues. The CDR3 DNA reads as TGTGCCAGCAGTTACATCGGGGAGACTCCCGCTTTCTTT. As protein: CASSYIGETPAFF.